The rows below give T cell receptor beta chains drawn from one sample of a study of response to subunit inactivated influenza vaccine. TCRdb passed the RT-PCR reads through MiXCR, listing each CDR3 protein once. Among roughly 650,000 distinct CDR3 sequences listed, around 15% were seen once. This specimen was PBMCs from blood, taken roughly 15 days before vaccination. These receptors were obtained from a man aged 50-60 years who received an inactivated influenza vaccine. CDR3s include the opening cysteine and the closing phenylalanine or tryptophan. The D gene is left open where the match is weak. Not every row has a clone size; where given, it reads once, few, many or a size class.

v_call: TRBV2
clone_size: few
j_call: TRBJ2-7
d_call: TRBD1
cdr3_aa: CASTSGTGTYEQYF
cdr3_nt: TGTGCCAGCACCTCCGGGACAGGGACCTACGAGCAGTACTTC

v_call: TRBV5-6
clone_size: few
j_call: TRBJ2-4
d_call: -
cdr3_aa: CASSLVSDWGKNIQYF
cdr3_nt: TGTGCCAGCAGCTTGGTATCAGACTGGGGCAAAAACATTCAGTACTTC

v_call: TRBV7-2
clone_size: -
j_call: TRBJ2-5
d_call: TRBD2
cdr3_aa: CASSLRALAGVQETQYF
cdr3_nt: TGTGCCAGCAGCCTAAGGGCGCTAGCGGGGGTCCAAGAGACCCAGTACTTC

v_call: TRBV6-2/TRBV6-3
clone_size: few
j_call: TRBJ2-7
d_call: -
cdr3_aa: CASRQGQHEQYF
cdr3_nt: TGTGCCAGCAGACAAGGACAGCACGAGCAGTACTTC

v_call: TRBV20-1
clone_size: few
j_call: TRBJ2-3
d_call: TRBD2
cdr3_aa: CSARDLLAGATFPDTQYF
cdr3_nt: TGCAGTGCTAGGGATTTACTAGCGGGAGCGACGTTTCCAGATACGCAGTATTTT

v_call: TRBV5-1
clone_size: few
j_call: TRBJ2-7
d_call: TRBD1
cdr3_aa: CASSLDRGLNEQYF
cdr3_nt: TGCGCCAGCAGCTTGGACAGGGGGCTGAACGAGCAGTACTTC

v_call: TRBV10-3
clone_size: -
j_call: TRBJ2-3
d_call: TRBD2
cdr3_aa: CAISGTSGRTDTQYF
cdr3_nt: TGTGCCATCAGTGGGACTAGCGGGAGGACAGATACGCAGTATTTT

v_call: TRBV5-1
clone_size: many
j_call: TRBJ2-2
d_call: -
cdr3_aa: CASSPRTDTGELFF
cdr3_nt: TGCGCCAGCAGCCCCCGGACGGACACCGGGGAGCTGTTTTTT

v_call: TRBV5-1
clone_size: -
j_call: TRBJ2-2
d_call: -
cdr3_aa: CASSSQGSGELFF
cdr3_nt: TGCGCCAGCAGCTCCCAGGGTTCCGGGGAGCTGTTTTTT

v_call: TRBV5-1
clone_size: -
j_call: TRBJ2-2
d_call: TRBD1
cdr3_aa: CASSLIGVGQGNTGELFF
cdr3_nt: TGCGCCAGCAGCTTGATTGGCGTGGGACAGGGAAACACCGGGGAGCTGTTTTTT

v_call: TRBV2
clone_size: -
j_call: TRBJ2-3
d_call: -
cdr3_aa: CASEAGKFSTDTQYF
cdr3_nt: TGTGCCAGCGAAGCAGGGAAGTTTAGCACAGATACGCAGTATTTT

v_call: TRBV7-3
clone_size: -
j_call: TRBJ1-1
d_call: -
cdr3_aa: CASSPQGETEAFF
cdr3_nt: TGTGCCAGCAGCCCACAGGGAGAAACTGAAGCTTTCTTT

v_call: TRBV20-1
clone_size: many
j_call: TRBJ2-2
d_call: -
cdr3_aa: CSARSGNTGELFF
cdr3_nt: TGCAGTGCTAGATCGGGGAACACCGGGGAGCTGTTTTTT

v_call: TRBV7-2
clone_size: -
j_call: TRBJ2-1
d_call: -
cdr3_aa: CASSVGEIARVEQFF
cdr3_nt: TGTGCCAGCAGCGTCGGAGAGATTGCGCGGGTTGAGCAGTTCTTC

v_call: TRBV2
clone_size: -
j_call: TRBJ1-2
d_call: -
cdr3_aa: CASSARQGGYGYTF
cdr3_nt: TGTGCCAGCAGTGCGAGGCAGGGAGGCTATGGCTACACCTTC

v_call: TRBV11-2
clone_size: many
j_call: TRBJ2-3
d_call: -
cdr3_aa: CASSLVVGIRTDTQYF
cdr3_nt: TGTGCCAGCAGCTTAGTTGTCGGGATTCGCACAGATACGCAGTATTTT

v_call: TRBV30
clone_size: few
j_call: TRBJ2-1
d_call: -
cdr3_aa: CAWSRLSLNEQFF
cdr3_nt: TGTGCCTGGAGCCGACTCTCCCTAAATGAGCAGTTCTTC

v_call: TRBV12-3/TRBV12-4
clone_size: -
j_call: TRBJ1-3
d_call: -
cdr3_aa: CASSPLTASSGNTIYF
cdr3_nt: TGTGCCAGCAGTCCCCTTACGGCCAGCTCTGGAAACACCATATATTTT

v_call: TRBV11-2
clone_size: few
j_call: TRBJ2-3
d_call: -
cdr3_aa: CASSTGREGTQYF
cdr3_nt: TGTGCCAGCAGCACGGGGAGAGAGGGTACGCAGTATTTT

v_call: TRBV19
clone_size: -
j_call: TRBJ2-3
d_call: TRBD2
cdr3_aa: CASSRATSLSTDTQYF
cdr3_nt: TGTGCCAGTAGTCGGGCGACTAGCCTTAGCACAGATACGCAGTATTTT

v_call: TRBV20-1
clone_size: -
j_call: TRBJ2-7
d_call: TRBD1
cdr3_aa: CSARTGGKRSYEQYF
cdr3_nt: TGCAGTGCTCGGACAGGGGGCAAAAGATCCTACGAGCAGTACTTC

v_call: TRBV11-2
clone_size: few
j_call: TRBJ2-7
d_call: -
cdr3_aa: CASSLLSSAGNPYEQYF
cdr3_nt: TGTGCCAGCAGCTTATTATCGTCGGCGGGAAACCCCTACGAGCAGTACTTC

v_call: TRBV27
clone_size: few
j_call: TRBJ1-4
d_call: TRBD1
cdr3_aa: CASSNRGSEAFGEKLFF
cdr3_nt: TGTGCCAGCAGCAACAGGGGATCGGAAGCCTTCGGTGAAAAACTGTTTTTT

v_call: TRBV6-1
clone_size: few
j_call: TRBJ2-2
d_call: -
cdr3_aa: CASRQGIAGELFF
cdr3_nt: TGTGCCAGCAGGCAGGGGATCGCCGGGGAGCTGTTTTTT

v_call: TRBV30
clone_size: -
j_call: TRBJ1-5
d_call: -
cdr3_aa: CACSVQGGGQPQHF
cdr3_nt: TGTGCCTGCTCCGTACAGGGAGGAGGCCAGCCCCAGCATTTT

v_call: TRBV12-3/TRBV12-4
clone_size: once
j_call: TRBJ2-6
d_call: -
cdr3_aa: CASSPTGFGANVLTF
cdr3_nt: TGTGCCAGCAGTCCTACAGGGTTCGGGGCCAACGTCCTGACTTTC

v_call: TRBV3-1
clone_size: few
j_call: TRBJ1-2
d_call: -
cdr3_aa: CASSPYGGSYGYTF
cdr3_nt: TGTGCCAGCAGCCCTTACGGGGGGAGCTATGGCTACACCTTC

v_call: TRBV29-1
clone_size: few
j_call: TRBJ2-1
d_call: -
cdr3_aa: CSGKTSVSSYNEQFF
cdr3_nt: TGCAGCGGCAAAACCTCAGTGAGCTCCTACAATGAGCAGTTCTTC

v_call: TRBV12-3/TRBV12-4
clone_size: few
j_call: TRBJ2-2
d_call: -
cdr3_aa: CASRPSRGSRTGELFF
cdr3_nt: TGTGCCAGCAGACCCTCCCGGGGCTCGCGCACCGGGGAGCTGTTTTTT

v_call: TRBV28
clone_size: -
j_call: TRBJ1-1
d_call: -
cdr3_aa: CASRVIDHGAFF
cdr3_nt: TGTGCCAGCAGGGTGATCGACCATGGGGCTTTCTTT

v_call: TRBV7-2
clone_size: -
j_call: TRBJ2-7
d_call: -
cdr3_aa: CASSLWTVSYEQYF
cdr3_nt: TGTGCCAGCAGCTTATGGACAGTCTCCTACGAGCAGTACTTC

v_call: TRBV10-3
clone_size: few
j_call: TRBJ2-1
d_call: -
cdr3_aa: CAISESKMDNEQFF
cdr3_nt: TGTGCCATCAGTGAGTCGAAAATGGACAATGAGCAGTTCTTC